The following is a T cell receptor (beta chain) sequence with its context. The entry originates in a study of blood T cell repertoires in COVID-19. Study-level background: Samples of COVID-19 (acute and convalescent) were obtained from the United States, Italy and Spain.

CDR1 and CDR2 (germline): LGHNA, YSLEER. The CDR3 has 15 residues. Trimming left V 0 bases short and J 4 bases short, with 10 bases between. How the authors handled the data: Reference gene primers were amplified, and this amplification served to estimate nucleated cell counts. Libraries were prepared by immunoSEQ multiplex PCR; TCRdb keeps only in-frame clonotypes and omits some of them. That table supplies the V and J calls and clone size; D and trimming were determined from the DNA. The table has roughly 200,000 clones, roughly 91% seen once. The gene calls are TRBV4-3 and TRBJ1-5; D gene uncertain. Sequenced: PBMCs or T cells enriched from blood (not recorded which). The TCR sequence derives from a woman between 25 and 40 years old with acute COVID-19. The CDR3 sequence: CASSQDKADNQPQHF. The CDR3 DNA follows: TGCGCCAGCAGCCAAGATAAGGCGGATAATCAGCCCCAGCATTTT.